The rows below give T cell receptor beta chains drawn from one sample of a study of STAT3 mutations in large granular lymphocyte leukemia. This table comes from immunoSEQ multiplex PCR, and its TCRdb copy is limited to in-frame clones, with some not included. The table shows approximately 8,400 clones, with roughly 90% occurring only once. Sequencing was carried out using peripheral blood mononuclear cells. The receptors come from a man in his 60s with T-cell large granular lymphocyte leukemia. Some clones in this sample may be carry-over from other donors' samples. CDR3s include the opening cysteine and the closing phenylalanine or tryptophan. Fields, in order: CDR3 DNA, CDR3 protein, J gene, clone size, D gene, V gene. The D gene is left open where the match is weak. Clone size is given for some rows only: seen once, a few or many times, or a class if the clone is expanded.

CDR3nt: TGTGCCAGCAGCAGATCAGGGGAAGGTGACTATGGCTACACCTTC
CDR3aa: CASSRSGEGDYGYTF
j_gene: TRBJ1-2
abundance: .
d_gene: .
v_gene: TRBV5-6

CDR3nt: TGCAGCGCCGGAAAAGAGACCCAGTACTTC
CDR3aa: CSAGKETQYF
j_gene: TRBJ2-5
abundance: .
d_gene: .
v_gene: TRBV29-1

CDR3nt: TGTGCCAGCAACCCAGGACAGGGGAGGCAGTACTTC
CDR3aa: CASNPGQGRQYF
j_gene: TRBJ2-4
abundance: .
d_gene: TRBD1
v_gene: TRBV28

CDR3nt: TGCAGCGTTGAGCCGATCCGGGAAACTAGTGAGCAGTTCTTC
CDR3aa: CSVEPIRETSEQFF
j_gene: TRBJ2-1
abundance: .
d_gene: .
v_gene: TRBV29-1

CDR3nt: TGTGCCAGCAGCTTCTCTACATCACTAGCGGCCTCCTACAATGAGCAGTTCTTC
CDR3aa: CASSFSTSLAASYNEQFF
j_gene: TRBJ2-1
abundance: .
d_gene: TRBD2
v_gene: TRBV7-3

CDR3nt: TGTGCCTGGAGTGTACAGGAAGTTCTGGGCTACACCTTC
CDR3aa: CAWSVQEVLGYTF
j_gene: TRBJ1-2
abundance: .
d_gene: .
v_gene: TRBV30

CDR3nt: TGTGCCAGCGTACTACGAGAGACCCAGTACTTC
CDR3aa: CASVLRETQYF
j_gene: TRBJ2-5
abundance: .
d_gene: .
v_gene: TRBV28

CDR3nt: TGTGCCAGCAGCAAAGGGATGGGGCTAGCGGGAGACGGGAATGAGCAGTTCTTC
CDR3aa: CASSKGMGLAGDGNEQFF
j_gene: TRBJ2-1
abundance: .
d_gene: .
v_gene: TRBV21-1

CDR3nt: TGTGCCAGCAGCCCCCGACAGGGGGGGATGATGGGACTAGCGGGAACCGGGGAGCTGTTTTTT
CDR3aa: CASSPRQGGMMGLAGTGELFF
j_gene: TRBJ2-2
abundance: .
d_gene: TRBD2
v_gene: TRBV4-2

CDR3nt: TGCGCCAGCAGCTTGGGGGGACAGGGGGCATCGGATACGCAGTATTTT
CDR3aa: CASSLGGQGASDTQYF
j_gene: TRBJ2-3
abundance: few
d_gene: TRBD1
v_gene: TRBV5-1

CDR3nt: TGTGCCAGCAGCCTACCCCGGGGGGTGAACACTGAAGCTTTCTTT
CDR3aa: CASSLPRGVNTEAFF
j_gene: TRBJ1-1
abundance: .
d_gene: .
v_gene: TRBV7-2

CDR3nt: TGTGCCACCGATACCGGGACAGTGTACGAGCAGTACTTC
CDR3aa: CATDTGTVYEQYF
j_gene: TRBJ2-7
abundance: .
d_gene: TRBD1
v_gene: TRBV6-1

CDR3nt: TGCAGTGTAGGGGGGTACGAGCAGTACTTC
CDR3aa: CSVGGYEQYF
j_gene: TRBJ2-7
abundance: .
d_gene: .
v_gene: TRBV20-1

CDR3nt: TGTGCCAGCAGCTTAGGGGGAAGGCGAGAGCAGTACTTC
CDR3aa: CASSLGGRREQYF
j_gene: TRBJ2-7
abundance: .
d_gene: .
v_gene: TRBV11-3

CDR3nt: TGTGCCAGTAGTATAGGTTCGCCTAGCCTCAGCTCCTACAATGAGCAGTTCTTC
CDR3aa: CASSIGSPSLSSYNEQFF
j_gene: TRBJ2-1
abundance: .
d_gene: .
v_gene: TRBV19

CDR3nt: TGCGCCAGCAGCGCCCCGGACGGAGGGCAAGGGGCCAACGTCCTGACTTTC
CDR3aa: CASSAPDGGQGANVLTF
j_gene: TRBJ2-6
abundance: .
d_gene: .
v_gene: TRBV5-1

CDR3nt: TGTGCCAGCACCCTGGGCGCGGGAGATCGGGAGACCCAGTACTTC
CDR3aa: CASTLGAGDRETQYF
j_gene: TRBJ2-5
abundance: .
d_gene: TRBD2
v_gene: TRBV7-2

CDR3nt: TGTGCCAGCTCACCACAGGGGGCAATGGCCCAGCATTTT
CDR3aa: CASSPQGAMAQHF
j_gene: TRBJ1-5
abundance: few
d_gene: TRBD1
v_gene: TRBV18

CDR3nt: TGTGCCAGCACCGGAATAGATACGCAGTATTTT
CDR3aa: CASTGIDTQYF
j_gene: TRBJ2-3
abundance: .
d_gene: .
v_gene: TRBV7-9

CDR3nt: TGTGCTAGTGGTTTGGCTTTACAGGGGATGGCTTTCTTT
CDR3aa: CASGLALQGMAFF
j_gene: TRBJ1-1
abundance: .
d_gene: TRBD1
v_gene: TRBV12-5

CDR3nt: TGTGCCAGTAGTATACGGGCAAGCGGGAGCCCCTACGAGCAGTACTTC
CDR3aa: CASSIRASGSPYEQYF
j_gene: TRBJ2-7
abundance: .
d_gene: TRBD2
v_gene: TRBV19

CDR3nt: TGTGCCAGCAGCTTAGACAAGGGGGGTGTCACCTTC
CDR3aa: CASSLDKGGVTF
j_gene: TRBJ1-2
abundance: .
d_gene: .
v_gene: TRBV7-2